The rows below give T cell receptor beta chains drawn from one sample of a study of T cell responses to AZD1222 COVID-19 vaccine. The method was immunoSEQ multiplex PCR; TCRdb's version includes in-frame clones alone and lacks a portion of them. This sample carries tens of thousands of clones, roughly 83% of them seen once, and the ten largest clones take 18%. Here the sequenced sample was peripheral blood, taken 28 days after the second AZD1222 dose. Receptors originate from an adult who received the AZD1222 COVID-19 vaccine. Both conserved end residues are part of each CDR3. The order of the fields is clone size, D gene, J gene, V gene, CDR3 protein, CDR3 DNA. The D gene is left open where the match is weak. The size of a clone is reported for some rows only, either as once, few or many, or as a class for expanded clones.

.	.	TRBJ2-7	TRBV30	CAWSRAGEQYF	TGTGCCTGGAGTAGGGCAGGCGAGCAGTACTTC
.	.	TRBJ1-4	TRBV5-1	CASSLNSQGPVSYEKLFF	TGCGCCAGCAGCTTGAATTCGCAGGGGCCCGTGAGTTACGAAAAACTGTTTTTT
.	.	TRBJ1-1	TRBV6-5	CASSGLLNTEAFF	TGTGCCAGCTCGGGACTATTGAACACTGAAGCTTTCTTT
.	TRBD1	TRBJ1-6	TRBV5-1	CASSLDRGNSPLHF	TGCGCCAGCAGCTTGGACAGGGGGAATTCACCCCTCCACTTT
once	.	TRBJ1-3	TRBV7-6	CASSLVRAGLISGNTIYF	TGTGCCAGCAGCTTAGTAAGGGCCGGCCTTATCTCTGGAAACACCATATATTTT
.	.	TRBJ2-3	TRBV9	CASSPQAHGTLTDTQYF	TGTGCCAGCAGCCCCCAGGCCCACGGGACCCTCACAGATACGCAGTATTTT
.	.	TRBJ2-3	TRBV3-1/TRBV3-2	CASRTTGTDTQYF	TGTGCCAGCCGCACGACTGGCACAGATACGCAGTATTTT
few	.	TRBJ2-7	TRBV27	CASSYRTVSYEQYF	TGTGCCAGCAGTTACCGGACAGTCTCCTACGAGCAGTACTTC
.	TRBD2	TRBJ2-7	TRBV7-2	CASSPTSGGAGEQYF	TGTGCCAGCAGCCCAACTAGCGGGGGGGCCGGCGAGCAGTACTTC
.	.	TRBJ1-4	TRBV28	CASSLIGRRNEKLFF	TGTGCCAGCAGTTTGATCGGACGGAGAAATGAAAAACTGTTTTTT
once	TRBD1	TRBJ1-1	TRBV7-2	CASSSYRGNTEAFF	TGTGCCAGCAGCTCTTACAGGGGGAACACTGAAGCTTTCTTT
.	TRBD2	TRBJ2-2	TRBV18	CASSPTGGASNTGELFF	TGTGCCAGCTCCCCCACGGGGGGGGCTTCGAACACCGGGGAGCTGTTTTTT
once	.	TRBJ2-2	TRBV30	CAWSTGNTGELFF	TGTGCCTGGAGTACAGGGAACACCGGGGAGCTGTTTTTT
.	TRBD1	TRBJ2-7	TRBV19	CASSFPRQGSDEQYF	TGTGCCAGTAGTTTCCCGAGACAGGGGTCCGACGAGCAGTACTTC
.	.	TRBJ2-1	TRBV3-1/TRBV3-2	CASSQAGIFTREGGTLREYNEQFF	TGTGCCAGCAGCCAAGCGGGGATCTTTACCCGCGAGGGGGGAACCCTTCGCGAGTACAATGAGCAGTTCTTC
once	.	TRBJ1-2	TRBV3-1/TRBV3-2	CASSPQQAYYGYTF	TGTGCCAGCAGCCCCCAACAGGCATACTATGGCTACACCTTC
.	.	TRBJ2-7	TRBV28	CASSTIQTAYSYEQYF	TGTGCCAGCAGTACGATTCAGACAGCCTACTCCTACGAGCAGTACTTC
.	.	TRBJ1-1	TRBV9	CASAEGVATEAFF	TGTGCCAGCGCCGAAGGGGTTGCCACTGAAGCTTTCTTT
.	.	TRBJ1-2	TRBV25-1	CASSELGEGTNYGYTF	TGTGCCAGCAGTGAATTGGGGGAGGGGACTAACTATGGCTACACCTTC
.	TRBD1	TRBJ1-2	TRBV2	CASSPAGGNYGYTF	TGTGCCAGCAGTCCTGCAGGGGGCAACTATGGCTACACCTTC
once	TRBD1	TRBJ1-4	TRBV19	CASSNRRGRSEKLFF	TGTGCCAGTAGTAATAGAAGGGGGCGAAGCGAAAAACTGTTTTTT
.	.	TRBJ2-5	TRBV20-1	CSVAVQETQYF	TGCAGTGTGGCCGTCCAAGAGACCCAGTACTTC
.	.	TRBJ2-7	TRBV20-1	CSASRGDEQYF	TGCAGTGCTTCGAGAGGGGACGAGCAGTACTTC
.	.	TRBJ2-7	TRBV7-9	CASSLGGGSSYEQYF	TGTGCCAGCAGCTTAGGTGGGGGAAGCTCCTACGAGCAGTACTTC
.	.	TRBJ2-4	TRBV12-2	CASRWLAGVSPKNIQYF	TGTGCAAGTCGCTGGTTAGCGGGGGTTAGCCCCAAAAACATTCAGTACTTC
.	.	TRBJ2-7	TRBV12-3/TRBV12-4	CASSFSGTYEQYF	TGTGCCAGCAGTTTCTCCGGGACCTACGAGCAGTACTTC
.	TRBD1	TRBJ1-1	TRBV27	CASSPRGAGHTEAFF	TGTGCCAGCAGTCCCAGGGGGGCAGGGCACACTGAAGCTTTCTTT
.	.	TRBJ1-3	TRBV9	CASTPVVTGNTIYF	TGTGCCAGCACCCCAGTAGTTACTGGAAACACCATATATTTT
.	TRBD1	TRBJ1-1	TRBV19	CATRGQGNTEAFF	TGTGCCACCCGAGGACAGGGGAACACTGAAGCTTTCTTT
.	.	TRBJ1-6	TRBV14	CASSQEKGPNSPLHF	TGTGCCAGCAGCCAAGAGAAGGGCCCTAATTCACCCCTCCACTTT
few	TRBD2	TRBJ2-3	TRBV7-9	CASSLGGGASSTDTQYF	TGTGCCAGCAGCTTGGGCGGGGGGGCCTCTAGCACAGATACGCAGTATTTT
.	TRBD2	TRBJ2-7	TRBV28	CASSPSGGASLEQYF	TGTGCCAGCAGTCCAAGCGGGGGGGCGTCTCTCGAGCAGTACTTC
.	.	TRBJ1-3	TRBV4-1	CASSQEGTERGNTIYF	TGCGCCAGCAGCCAAGAGGGGACCGAGAGAGGAAACACCATATATTTT
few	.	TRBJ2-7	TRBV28	CASSSEGDGYEQYF	TGTGCCAGCAGCTCCGAAGGGGACGGCTACGAGCAGTACTTC
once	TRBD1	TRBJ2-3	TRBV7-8	CASSLTGNADTQYF	TGTGCCAGCAGCCTGACAGGGAACGCAGATACGCAGTATTTT
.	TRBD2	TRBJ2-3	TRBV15	CATSRDSGGYTDTQYF	TGTGCCACCAGCAGAGATAGCGGGGGCTACACAGATACGCAGTATTTT
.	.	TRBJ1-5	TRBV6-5	CATLLSGLGNQPQHF	TGTGCCACCTTGCTGTCGGGCCTCGGCAATCAGCCCCAGCATTTT
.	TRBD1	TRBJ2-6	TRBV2	CASSAPGQGVSGANVLTF	TGTGCCAGCAGTGCTCCGGGACAGGGGGTTTCTGGGGCCAACGTCCTGACTTTC
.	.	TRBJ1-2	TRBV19	CASSIRGLSGYTF	TGTGCCAGTAGTATTCGCGGGTTAAGTGGCTACACCTTC
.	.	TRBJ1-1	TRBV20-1	CSARGGPEAFF	TGCAGTGCTAGAGGAGGGCCTGAAGCTTTCTTT
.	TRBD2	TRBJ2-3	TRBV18	CASSLAGGNTDTQYF	TGTGCCAGCTCACTAGCGGGGGGGAACACAGATACGCAGTATTTT
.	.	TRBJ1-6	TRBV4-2	CASSQDEDIVGSPLHF	TGTGCCAGCAGCCAAGATGAGGACATTGTCGGGTCACCCCTCCACTTT
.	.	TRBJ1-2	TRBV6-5	CASRLLRANYGYTF	TGTGCCAGCAGACTGTTACGGGCTAACTATGGCTACACCTTC
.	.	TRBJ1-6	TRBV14	CASSQDGPPHNSPLHF	TGTGCCAGCAGCCAAGATGGGCCCCCCCATAATTCACCCCTCCACTTT
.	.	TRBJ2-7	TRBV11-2	CASSRVSEGVPRPYEQYF	TGTGCCAGCAGCCGCGTCTCTGAGGGGGTGCCCCGCCCCTACGAGCAGTACTTC
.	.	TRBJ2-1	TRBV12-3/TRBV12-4	CASSLTIYEQFF	TGTGCCAGCAGTTTGACTATATATGAGCAGTTCTTC
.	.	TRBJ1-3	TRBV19	CASRRGDSGNTIYF	TGTGCCAGTAGGCGGGGGGACTCTGGAAACACCATATATTTT
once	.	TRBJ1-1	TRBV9	CASSPHRMNTEAFF	TGTGCCAGCAGCCCTCACCGGATGAACACTGAAGCTTTCTTT